This T cell receptor (beta chain) derives from a study of blood T cells in healthy people across ages. Through a sample-barcoded 5' primer and a J-beta primer mix, a second PCR was run for roughly 7 to 11 cycles. A 12-random-nucleotide template-switch adaptor tagged each cDNA molecule. A single record per CDR3 protein comes from TCRdb applying MiXCR to the 5' RACE reads. The table lists roughly 1.5 million distinct CDR3 sequences, less than 45% of them singletons. Study results and limitations: Strongly correlated with naive T cell percentage was TCR beta diversity. Greater diversity and more naive CD4+ cells were seen in long-lived donors than in aged donors.

The CDR3 is made up of 14 amino acids. CDR1 is SGHRS and CDR2 is YFSETQ in the germline V gene. J was trimmed by 2 bases and V by 4 bases; bases with no gene match: 4. A remark on this clonotype: Its antigen is unknown.

The source is a woman aged 18-35 years in good health. Sequencing input: blood. The chain recombines TRBV5-1 with TRBJ2-7; 9 bases are shared with TRBD1. The DNA of the CDR3 is TGCGCCAGCAGCGGGACAGGGCCAACCTACGAGCAGTACTTC. Translation: CASSGTGPTYEQYF.